The 6 T cell receptor beta chains below were found in one sample sequenced in a study of T cell responses to AZD1222 COVID-19 vaccine. Profiling relied on immunoSEQ multiplex PCR, and the TCRdb table lists in-frame clones only, not all of them. The sample consists of about 92,000 clones, approximately 86% of them appearing once. Sequencing used peripheral blood, obtained on day 0 of MenACWY control vaccination. The receptors were gathered from an adult in good health.

The chain has TRBV4-2 and TRBJ1-6, with unresolved D. Germline-derived CDR1 and CDR2 are LGHNA and YNFKEQ. The CDR3 is made up of 20 amino acids. V gave up 3 bases and J gave up 0 bases, with 21 bases separating them. CDR3 sequence: CASSQEEVSAVSSYNSPLHF. The CDR3 DNA is TGTGCCAGCAGCCAGGAAGAGGTTTCGGCGGTAAGCTCCTATAATTCACCCCTCCACTTT.

The rearrangement links TRBV19 to TRBJ1-5; 10 nucleotides match TRBD1. Trimming at V came to 5 bases and at J to 2 bases, leaving 6 bases not matched to a gene. The CDR3 spans 16 residues. Germline assignment: CDR1 LNHDA and CDR2 SQIVND (reference sequence). In DNA, the CDR3 is TGTGCCAGTAGTCTGGGGACAGGGGATGGCAATCAGCCCCAGCATTTT. Residues: CASSLGTGDGNQPQHF.

This clone was seen just once. The V call is TRBV12-3 or TRBV12-4, the J call TRBJ1-2, with a tentative D call TRBD1 (5 bases). The V and J ends lost 1 base and 7 bases respectively, with 10 bases between them. CDR3 size: 13 residues. Here the CDR3 reads CASSLGGSAGYTF. The CDR3 DNA reads TGTGCCAGCAGTTTAGGGGGCTCGGCTGGCTACACCTTC.

The chain recombines TRBV12-5 with TRBJ2-1; D is perhaps TRBD2 (6 bases). Trimming stripped 6 bases from V and 3 bases from J, with 12 bases between. Germline CDR1 is LGHNT and CDR2 is FRNRAP. The CDR3 length is 14 residues. The DNA of the CDR3 is TGTGCTAGTGGACCTTTCGGGAGCTACAATGAGCAGTTCTTC. Protein: CASGPFGSYNEQFF.

The chain combines TRBV7-8 with TRBJ1-2; D gene uncertain. The CDR3 runs 14 residues. Germline CDR1 reads SGHVS; CDR2 reads FQNEAQ. V lost 5 bases and J lost 8, with 18 bases in between. Here the CDR3 reads CASSPRKVLGGYTF. CDR3 coding DNA: TGTGCCAGCAGCCCCCGAAAGGTCCTTGGGGGCTACACCTTC.

V usage is TRBV18 and J usage is TRBJ1-4; 10 bases align to TRBD1. CDR3 size: 15 residues. The J segment lost 1 base and the V segment lost 4 bases, leaving 0 bases of the junction unmatched. The germline CDR1 and CDR2 sequences are KGHSH and LQKENI. The DNA of the CDR3 is TGTGCCAGCTCACGGGACAGGGGAACTAATGAAAAACTGTTTTTT. It encodes CASSRDRGTNEKLFF.